The 20 T cell receptor beta chains given below trace back to one sample, sequenced in a study of T cells after yellow fever vaccination (dated by TCRdb to between 2018 and 2021). The treatment or condition label for this specimen denotes: live attenuated yellow fever vaccine strain. Library construction relied on 5' RACE. Sequencing was performed on an Illumina NovaSeq 6000. The raw public reads went through TCRdb reprocessing: fastp at Q25, MiXCR clone calling, in-frame beta chains kept. Records with the same CDR3 protein are collapsed into one entry carrying the most frequent genes and DNA. Across this sample there are over 300,000 distinct CDR3 sequences, with over 3.5% seen only once. Of the sample, around 23% falls within the top ten clones. The sequences come from PBMCs, collected 5 days after the yellow fever booster vaccination. The receptors originated from a man aged 18 to 29 who received the YFV17D yellow fever vaccine.

V usage is TRBV5-6 and J usage is TRBJ2-2, with D possibly TRBD2 on 6 matching bases. The CDR3 length is 15 residues. V was cut by 0 bases and J by 1 base, with 7 bases left in between. Germline CDR1 reads SGHDT; CDR2 reads YYEEEE. The chain's CDR3 is CASSLERVNTGELFF. CDR3 nucleotide sequence: TGTGCCAGCAGCTTGGAGCGGGTGAACACCGGGGAGCTGTTTTTT.

The chain has TRBV7-9 and TRBJ1-1; D not resolved. This CDR3 has 9 amino acids. Germline V gene sequence: CDR1 SEHNR, CDR2 FQNEAQ (reference sequence). Between the trimmed V and J ends, which lost 7 bases and 11 bases, there was a span of 8 bases. The DNA of the CDR3 is TGTGCCAGCACCCCCGTGGCTTTCTTT. Its translation is CASTPVAFF.

V is TRBV7-2 and J is TRBJ2-3; 9 nucleotides align to TRBD2. The CDR3 covers 15 residues. The germline CDR1 and CDR2 sequences are SGHTA and FQGNSA. V shed 6 bases, J shed 4 bases, and the junction held 8 bases outside the gene matches. The CDR3: CASRGGRGGPDTQYF. Written as DNA, the CDR3 is TGTGCCAGCAGAGGAGGGCGGGGGGGCCCAGATACGCAGTATTTT.

In this sample, this clonotype turned up a few times. The V gene is TRBV6-5, the J gene TRBJ2-5; D not resolved. The CDR3 has 14 residues. Germline CDR1 MNHEY, CDR2 SVGAGI. V was trimmed by 2 bases and J by 1 base, leaving 8 bases between them. The CDR3 nucleotides are TGTGCCAGCAGTTACGGTCCAGTCCAAGAGACCCAGTACTTC. Translation: CASSYGPVQETQYF.

This clonotype was counted at least ten times. This sequence joins TRBV6-5 and TRBJ1-2, with D maybe TRBD1 (6 bases). Germline V gene sequence: CDR1 MNHEY, CDR2 SVGAGI. The CDR3 length is 12 residues. V lost 8 bases, J lost 5 bases, and 12 bases lay in between. The DNA for the CDR3 is TGTGCCAGCGGCAGGGGCGGGTATGGCTACACCTTC. Its protein product is CASGRGGYGYTF.

This chain uses TRBV19 with TRBJ1-1; D is unresolved. V lost 6 bases and J lost 4, with 15 bases in between. The CDR3 has 14 residues. Germline loops: CDR1 LNHDA, CDR2 SQIVND (reference sequence). CDR3 sequence (DNA): TGTGCCAGTAGCGGACCGCCCGAGATCACTGAAGCTTTCTTT. It codes for CASSGPPEITEAFF. The full variable domain, with the rest looked up from reference TRBV19 and TRBJ1-1, is DGGITQSPKYLFRKEGQNVTLSCEQNLNHDAMYWYRQDPGQGLRLIYYSQIVNDFQKGDIAEGYSVSREKKESFPLTVTSAQKNPTAFYLCASSGPPEITEAFFGQGTRLTVV.

This clonotype was observed at least ten times. V is TRBV7-9 and J is TRBJ2-7; unclear D gene. This CDR3 spans 13 amino acids. Trimming removed 1 base at V and 1 base at J, with 5 bases between. The V gene's germline CDR1 is SEHNR and CDR2 FQNEAQ (reference sequence). As DNA, the CDR3 is TGTGCCAGCAGCTTAGGGGAATCCTACGAGCAGTACTTC. This sequence encodes CASSLGESYEQYF.

This chain joins TRBV18 and TRBJ2-2; D is possibly TRBD2 (6 bases). V lost 5 bases and J 1 base, leaving 17 bases between the germline ends. The CDR3 is made up of 17 amino acids. In germline, CDR1 is KGHSH, CDR2 LQKENI. The CDR3 reads CASSINSGLLNTGELFF. DNA for the CDR3: TGTGCCAGCTCAATAAACTCGGGACTTTTGAACACCGGGGAGCTGTTTTTT.

This clonotype was counted at least ten times. The chain employs TRBV7-3 and TRBJ1-2; 12 positions match TRBD1. The CDR3 is made up of 13 amino acids. J lost 8 bases, V lost 5 bases, and 3 bases had no gene match. Germline CDR1 is SGHTA and CDR2 is FQGTGA. The CDR3 loop is CASSTGTGGGYTF. For the CDR3, the DNA is TGTGCCAGCAGCACCGGGACAGGGGGCGGCTACACCTTC.

V usage is TRBV20-1 and J usage is TRBJ2-1; 8 nucleotides match TRBD2. With 1 base clipped from V and 0 bases from J, the junction kept 2 bases outside the gene matches. Germline-derived CDR1 and CDR2 are DFQATT and SNEGSKA (reference sequence). The CDR3 loop spans 15 amino acids. The CDR3 DNA reads as TGCAGTGCTAGAGTTAGCGGGGACTCCTACAATGAGCAGTTCTTC. Residues: CSARVSGDSYNEQFF.

This clonotype was recorded many times. CDR3 in amino acids: CASYSGTATEAFF. CDR3 nucleotide sequence: TGTGCCAGTTACAGTGGGACAGCAACTGAAGCTTTCTTT. The J gene is TRBJ1-1, the V gene TRBV6-5; TRBD1 matches at 7 bases. V shed 9 bases, J shed 5 bases, and the junction held 9 bases outside the gene matches. The CDR3 spans 13 residues. Germline values: CDR1 MNHEY, CDR2 SVGAGI.

There are many counts of this clonotype. The rearrangement links TRBV2 to TRBJ1-1, with D maybe TRBD1 (6 bases). Trimming shortened V by 6 bases and J by 4 bases, and 15 bases separated the two germline ends. The CDR3 is 14 residues long. The V gene's germline CDR1 is SNHLY and CDR2 FYNNEI. This CDR3 reads CASRLQGWGTEAFF. In DNA, the CDR3 is TGTGCCAGCAGATTACAGGGATGGGGCACTGAAGCTTTCTTT.

This clonotype appeared many times. This chain uses TRBV5-1 with TRBJ2-2, with D uncertain. The CDR3 contains 13 residues. CDR1 and CDR2 (germline): SGHRS, YFSETQ. The ends were cut back, 1 base at V and 4 bases at J, with 5 bases in the middle. The CDR3 region has the DNA TGCGCCAGCAGCTTGACAGTCACCGGGGAGCTGTTTTTT. Translation: CASSLTVTGELFF. Supplemented by reference TRBV5-1 and TRBJ2-2, the full variable domain reads KAGVTQTPRYLIKTRGQQVTLSCSPISGHRSVSWYQQTPGQGLQFLFEYFSETQRNKGNFPGRFSGRQFSNSRSEMNVSTLELGDSALYLCASSLTVTGELFFGEGSRLTVL.

J is TRBJ1-5 and V is TRBV6-2 or TRBV6-3; D not certain. This CDR3 contains 14 residues. The V and J ends lost 3 bases and 7 bases respectively, with 13 bases between them. Germline CDR1 is MNHEY and CDR2 is SVGEGT. The CDR3 here is CASSYSDFDQPQHF. The CDR3 bases are TGTGCCAGCAGTTATTCGGATTTTGACCAGCCCCAGCATTTT.

V is TRBV12-2 and J is TRBJ1-4; TRBD1, the table's D call, was not compared with the DNA. TRBV12-2 is deemed a pseudogene. The CDR3 loop spans 18 amino acids. CDR3 amino acids: CASRKPHRGPVTNEKLFF. The CDR3 DNA reads as TGTGCAAGTCGCAAACCCCACAGGGGGCCCGTAACTAATGAAAAACTGTTTTTT.

At least ten counts were recorded for this clonotype. V is TRBV20-1 and J is TRBJ2-7; D may be TRBD1 (5 bases). CDR3 size: 12 residues. The V and J ends lost 3 bases and 6 bases respectively, with 12 bases between them. The germline CDR1 and CDR2 sequences are DFQATT and SNEGSKA (reference sequence). DNA of the CDR3: TGCAGTGCTAGCAGGGTTGTTCTCGAGCAGTACGTC. The encoded protein is CSASRVVLEQYV.

This clonotype was counted only a few times. The J gene is TRBJ2-5, the V gene TRBV3-1, with 8 bases lining up with TRBD1. The CDR3 runs to 15 residues. V shed 4 bases, J shed 5 bases, and the junction held 9 bases outside the gene matches. Germline CDR1 reads LGHDT; CDR2 reads YNNKEL (reference sequence). CDR3 coding DNA: TGTGCCAGCAGCCGCCCTGGACAGGGCCGCGAGACCCAGTACTTC. It specifies CASSRPGQGRETQYF.

This clonotype was detected only a few times. The genes are TRBV7-6 and TRBJ1-1, with 7 nucleotides matching TRBD1. Germline V gene lookup returns CDR1 SGHVS and CDR2 FNYEAQ. This CDR3 has 12 amino acids. V shed 10 bases, J shed 4 bases, and the junction held 6 bases outside the gene matches. CDR3 in amino acids: CATRQGGTEAFF. CDR3 DNA sequence: TGTGCCACCAGACAGGGCGGCACTGAAGCTTTCTTT.

This clonotype was detected only a few times. The CDR3 loop is CASSPYDGSPTEAFF. The DNA of the CDR3 is TGTGCCAGCAGTCCATACGACGGAAGCCCCACTGAAGCTTTCTTT. The rearrangement uses TRBV6-6 and TRBJ1-1; D is undetermined. This CDR3 contains 15 residues. Trimming removed 5 bases from V and 4 bases from J, with 17 bases in between. Germline-derived CDR1 and CDR2 are MNHNY and SVGAGI (reference sequence).

The chain couples TRBV11-2 to TRBJ2-3, with D hard to call. This CDR3 contains 15 residues. The germline gives CDR1 SGHAT, CDR2 FQNNGV. Trimming removed 0 bases at V and 2 bases at J, with 9 bases between. The CDR3: CASSLELSLTDTQYF. DNA of the CDR3: TGTGCCAGCAGCTTAGAACTGAGCCTCACAGATACGCAGTATTTT.